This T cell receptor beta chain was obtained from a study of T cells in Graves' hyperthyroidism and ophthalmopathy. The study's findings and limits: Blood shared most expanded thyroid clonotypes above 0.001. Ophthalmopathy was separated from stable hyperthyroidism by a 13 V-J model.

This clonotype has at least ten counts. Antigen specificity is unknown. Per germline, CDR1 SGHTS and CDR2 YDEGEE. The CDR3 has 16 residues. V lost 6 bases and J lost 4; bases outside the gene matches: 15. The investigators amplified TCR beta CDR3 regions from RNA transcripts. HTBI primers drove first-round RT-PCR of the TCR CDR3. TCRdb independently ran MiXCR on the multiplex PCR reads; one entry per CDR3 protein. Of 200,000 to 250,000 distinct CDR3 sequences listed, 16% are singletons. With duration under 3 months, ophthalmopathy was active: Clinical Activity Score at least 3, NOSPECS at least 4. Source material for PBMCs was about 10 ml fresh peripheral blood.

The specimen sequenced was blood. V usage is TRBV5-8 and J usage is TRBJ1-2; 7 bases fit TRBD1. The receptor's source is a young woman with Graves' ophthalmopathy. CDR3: CASTSDRDRISYGYTF. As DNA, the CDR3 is TGTGCCAGCACCTCCGACAGGGATCGGATTTCCTATGGCTACACCTTC. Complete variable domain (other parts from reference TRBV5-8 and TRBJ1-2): EAGVTQSPTHLIKTRGQQATLRCSPISGHTSVYWYQQALGLGLQFLLWYDEGEERNRGNFPPRFSGRQFPNYSSELNVNALELEDSALYLCASTSDRDRISYGYTFGSGTRLTVV.